This paragraph reports one T cell receptor beta chain. Its cognate antigen is unknown. The record originates from a study of T cell responses to AZD1222 COVID-19 vaccine. Findings and caveats of the study: Donors were chiefly white British, with a greater number of females, and clonal diversity was perhaps underestimated. In all cases, repertoires were sampled only after the peak T cell response.

V dropped 6 bases and J dropped 2 bases, with 16 bases sitting between them. Per the germline V gene, CDR1 is MNHEY and CDR2 is SVGEGT. This CDR3 has 15 amino acids. Clones were sequenced by immunoSEQ multiplex PCR, and TCRdb holds only the in-frame ones, with some missing. The sample contains some 90,000 clones, more than 75% of which appear only once. The source is an adult in good health. This chain connects TRBV6-2 or TRBV6-3 to TRBJ1-2; weak D call: TRBD1 (6 bases). The sequenced sample was peripheral blood, obtained on day 0 of MenACWY control vaccination. The CDR3 coding sequence is TGTGCCAGCAGCCTCGCCACAGGGATCAACTATGGCTACACCTTC. Its protein is CASSLATGINYGYTF.